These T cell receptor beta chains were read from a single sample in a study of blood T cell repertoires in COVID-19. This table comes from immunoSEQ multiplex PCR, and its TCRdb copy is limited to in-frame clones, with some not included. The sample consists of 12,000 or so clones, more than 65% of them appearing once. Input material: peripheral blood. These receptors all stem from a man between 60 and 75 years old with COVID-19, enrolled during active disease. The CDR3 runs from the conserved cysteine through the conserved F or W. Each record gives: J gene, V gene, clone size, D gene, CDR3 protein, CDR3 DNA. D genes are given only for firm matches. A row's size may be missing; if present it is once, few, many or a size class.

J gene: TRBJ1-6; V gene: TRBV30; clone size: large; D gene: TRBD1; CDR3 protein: CAWSRGQGHSSYNSPLHF; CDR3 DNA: TGTGCCTGGAGTCGGGGACAGGGGCACAGCTCCTATAATTCACCCCTCCACTTT
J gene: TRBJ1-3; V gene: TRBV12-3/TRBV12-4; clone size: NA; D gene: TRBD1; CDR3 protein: CASSPGQRNTIYF; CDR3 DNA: TGTGCCAGCAGTCCGGGACAGCGAAACACCATATATTTT
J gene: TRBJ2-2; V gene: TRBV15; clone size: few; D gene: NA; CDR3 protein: CATSRGRVTGELFF; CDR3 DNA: TGTGCCACCAGCAGGGGGCGCGTCACCGGGGAGCTGTTTTTT
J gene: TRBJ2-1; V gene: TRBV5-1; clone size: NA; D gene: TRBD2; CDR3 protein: CASSLRVAGGEGQQFF; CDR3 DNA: TGCGCCAGCAGCTTACGCGTAGCGGGAGGTGAAGGACAGCAGTTCTTC
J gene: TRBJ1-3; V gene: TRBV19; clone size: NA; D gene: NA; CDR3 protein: CASSIFSGISGNTIYF; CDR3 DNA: TGTGCCAGTAGTATTTTTAGCGGTATCTCTGGAAACACCATATATTTT
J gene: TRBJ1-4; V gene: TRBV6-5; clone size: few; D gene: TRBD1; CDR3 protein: CASSYSTGLGEKLFF; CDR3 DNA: TGTGCCAGCAGTTATTCGACAGGGCTCGGTGAAAAACTGTTTTTT
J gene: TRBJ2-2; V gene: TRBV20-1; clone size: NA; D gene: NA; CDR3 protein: CSASFLANTGELFF; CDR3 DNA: TGCAGTGCTAGTTTTCTAGCCAACACCGGGGAGCTGTTTTTT
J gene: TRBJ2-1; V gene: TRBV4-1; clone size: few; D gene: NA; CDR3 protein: CASSQVQYGYNEQFF; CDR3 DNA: TGCGCCAGCAGCCAAGTTCAGTACGGGTACAATGAGCAGTTCTTC
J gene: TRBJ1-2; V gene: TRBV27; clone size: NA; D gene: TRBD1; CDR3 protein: CASSLRPGQGSGGYTF; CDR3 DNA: TGTGCCAGCAGTTTGCGCCCGGGACAGGGGTCGGGTGGCTACACCTTC
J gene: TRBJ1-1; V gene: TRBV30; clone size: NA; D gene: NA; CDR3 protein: CAWSDSRMNTEAFF; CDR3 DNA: TGTGCCTGGAGTGACAGCCGCATGAACACTGAAGCTTTCTTT
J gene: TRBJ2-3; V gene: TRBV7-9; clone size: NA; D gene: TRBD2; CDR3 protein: CASRQGLAGGLITDTQYF; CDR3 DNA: TGTGCCAGCAGACAGGGACTAGCGGGGGGCCTAATCACAGATACGCAGTATTTT
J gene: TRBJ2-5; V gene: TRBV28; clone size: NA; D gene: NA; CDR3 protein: CASSFAWGRETQYF; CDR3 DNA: TGTGCCAGCAGCTTCGCATGGGGCCGAGAGACCCAGTACTTC
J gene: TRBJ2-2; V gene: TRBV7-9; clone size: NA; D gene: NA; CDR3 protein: CASSLVGGRVNGGELFF; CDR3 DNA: TGTGCCAGCAGCTTGGTAGGGGGAAGGGTTAACGGAGGGGAGCTGTTTTTT
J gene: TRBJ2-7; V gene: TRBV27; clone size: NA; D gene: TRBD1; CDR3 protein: CASSATGGLSYEQYF; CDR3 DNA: TGTGCCAGCAGTGCAACAGGGGGCCTGTCCTACGAGCAGTACTTC
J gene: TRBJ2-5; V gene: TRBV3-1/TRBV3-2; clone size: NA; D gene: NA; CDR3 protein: CASSQDIQIQETQYF; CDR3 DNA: TGTGCCAGCAGCCAAGATATACAGATCCAAGAGACCCAGTACTTC
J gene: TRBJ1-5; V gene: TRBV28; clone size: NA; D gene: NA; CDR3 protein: CASREGSQPQHF; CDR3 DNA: TGTGCCAGCAGGGAGGGGAGTCAGCCCCAGCATTTT
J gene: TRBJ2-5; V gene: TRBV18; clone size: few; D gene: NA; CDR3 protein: CASSPQPGKETQYF; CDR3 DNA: TGTGCCAGCTCACCACAACCGGGGAAAGAGACCCAGTACTTC
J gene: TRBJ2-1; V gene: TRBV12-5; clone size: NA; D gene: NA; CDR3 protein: CASAKLGDNEQFF; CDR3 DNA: TGTGCTAGCGCCAAATTGGGAGACAATGAGCAGTTCTTC
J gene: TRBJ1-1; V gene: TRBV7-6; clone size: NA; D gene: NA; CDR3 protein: CASSLVRVLFPWRAFF; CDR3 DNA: TGTGCCAGCAGCTTAGTCAGGGTTCTTTTTCCCTGGAGAGCTTTCTTT
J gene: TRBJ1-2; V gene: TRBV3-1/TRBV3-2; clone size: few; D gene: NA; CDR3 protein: CASSQDYNGYGYTF; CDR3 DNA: TGTGCCAGCAGCCAAGATTATAACGGCTATGGCTACACCTTC
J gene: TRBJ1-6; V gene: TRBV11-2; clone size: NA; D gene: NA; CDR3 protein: CASSYRPGVESPLHF; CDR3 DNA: TGTGCCAGCAGCTACCGTCCGGGAGTTGAGTCACCCCTCCACTTT
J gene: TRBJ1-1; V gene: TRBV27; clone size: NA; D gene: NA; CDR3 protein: CAISRGINTEAFF; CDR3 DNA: TGTGCCATCTCCCGGGGGATCAACACTGAAGCTTTCTTT
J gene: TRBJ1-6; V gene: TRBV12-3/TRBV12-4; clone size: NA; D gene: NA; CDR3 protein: CASSLGRNSPLHF; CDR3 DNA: TGTGCCAGCAGTTTGGGCAGGAATTCACCCCTCCACTTT
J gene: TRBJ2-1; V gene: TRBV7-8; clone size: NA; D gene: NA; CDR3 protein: CASSSAGPFQGEQFF; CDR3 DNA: TGTGCCAGCAGCTCTGCCGGGCCCTTTCAGGGTGAGCAGTTCTTC
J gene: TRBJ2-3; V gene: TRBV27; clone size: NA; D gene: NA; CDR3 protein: CASSLRGDTQYF; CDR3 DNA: TGTGCCAGCAGTTTAAGGGGAGATACGCAGTATTTT
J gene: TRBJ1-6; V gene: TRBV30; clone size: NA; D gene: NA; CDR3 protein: CACEQSYNSPLHF; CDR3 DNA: TGTGCCTGTGAACAGTCCTATAATTCACCCCTCCACTTT
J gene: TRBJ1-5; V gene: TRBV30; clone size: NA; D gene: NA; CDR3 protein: CAWSTLNSNQPQHF; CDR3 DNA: TGTGCCTGGAGTACACTAAATAGCAATCAGCCCCAGCATTTT
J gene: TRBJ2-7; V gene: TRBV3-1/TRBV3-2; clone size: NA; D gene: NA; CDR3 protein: CASSPWDKSYEQYF; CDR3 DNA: TGTGCCAGCAGCCCCTGGGACAAATCCTACGAGCAGTACTTC
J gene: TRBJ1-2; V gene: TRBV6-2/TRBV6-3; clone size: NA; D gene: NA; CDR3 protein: CASSYSRAGSDTF; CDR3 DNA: TGTGCCAGCAGTTACTCCCGGGCAGGGTCGGACACCTTC
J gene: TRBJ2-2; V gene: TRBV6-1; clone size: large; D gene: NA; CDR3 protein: CASREVGRGDSGELFF; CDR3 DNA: TGTGCCAGCAGAGAAGTGGGCAGGGGAGATTCCGGGGAGCTGTTTTTT
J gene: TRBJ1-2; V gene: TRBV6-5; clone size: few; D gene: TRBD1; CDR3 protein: CASSWKGQGDGYTF; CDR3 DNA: TGTGCCAGCAGTTGGAAGGGACAGGGGGACGGCTACACCTTC
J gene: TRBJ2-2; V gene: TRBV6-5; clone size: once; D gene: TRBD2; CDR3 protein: CASRGLAGGSGELFF; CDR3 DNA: TGTGCCAGCAGAGGACTAGCGGGAGGGTCCGGGGAGCTGTTTTTT
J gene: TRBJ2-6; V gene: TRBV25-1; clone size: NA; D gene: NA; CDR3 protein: CASSLSGANVLTF; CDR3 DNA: TGTGCCAGCAGCCTCTCTGGGGCCAACGTCCTGACTTTC
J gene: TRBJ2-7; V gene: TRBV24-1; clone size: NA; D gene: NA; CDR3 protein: CATSDPQGAYEQYF; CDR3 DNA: TGTGCCACCAGTGATCCGCAGGGTGCCTACGAGCAGTACTTC
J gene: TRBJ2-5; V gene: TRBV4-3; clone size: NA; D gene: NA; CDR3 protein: CASSQQGYQETQYF; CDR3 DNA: TGCGCCAGCAGCCAACAGGGATACCAAGAGACCCAGTACTTC
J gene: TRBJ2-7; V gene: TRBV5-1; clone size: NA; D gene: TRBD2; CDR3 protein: CASSLGGGWSYEQYF; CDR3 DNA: TGCGCCAGCAGCTTGGGCGGGGGTTGGTCCTACGAGCAGTACTTC
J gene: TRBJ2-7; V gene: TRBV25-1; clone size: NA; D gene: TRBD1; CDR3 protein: CANHRGLYEQYF; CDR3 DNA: TGTGCCAACCACAGGGGGTTATACGAGCAGTACTTC
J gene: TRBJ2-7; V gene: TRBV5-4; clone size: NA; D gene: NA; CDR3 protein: CASSLGTPKEQYF; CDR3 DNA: TGTGCCAGCAGCTTGGGGACACCCAAGGAGCAGTACTTC